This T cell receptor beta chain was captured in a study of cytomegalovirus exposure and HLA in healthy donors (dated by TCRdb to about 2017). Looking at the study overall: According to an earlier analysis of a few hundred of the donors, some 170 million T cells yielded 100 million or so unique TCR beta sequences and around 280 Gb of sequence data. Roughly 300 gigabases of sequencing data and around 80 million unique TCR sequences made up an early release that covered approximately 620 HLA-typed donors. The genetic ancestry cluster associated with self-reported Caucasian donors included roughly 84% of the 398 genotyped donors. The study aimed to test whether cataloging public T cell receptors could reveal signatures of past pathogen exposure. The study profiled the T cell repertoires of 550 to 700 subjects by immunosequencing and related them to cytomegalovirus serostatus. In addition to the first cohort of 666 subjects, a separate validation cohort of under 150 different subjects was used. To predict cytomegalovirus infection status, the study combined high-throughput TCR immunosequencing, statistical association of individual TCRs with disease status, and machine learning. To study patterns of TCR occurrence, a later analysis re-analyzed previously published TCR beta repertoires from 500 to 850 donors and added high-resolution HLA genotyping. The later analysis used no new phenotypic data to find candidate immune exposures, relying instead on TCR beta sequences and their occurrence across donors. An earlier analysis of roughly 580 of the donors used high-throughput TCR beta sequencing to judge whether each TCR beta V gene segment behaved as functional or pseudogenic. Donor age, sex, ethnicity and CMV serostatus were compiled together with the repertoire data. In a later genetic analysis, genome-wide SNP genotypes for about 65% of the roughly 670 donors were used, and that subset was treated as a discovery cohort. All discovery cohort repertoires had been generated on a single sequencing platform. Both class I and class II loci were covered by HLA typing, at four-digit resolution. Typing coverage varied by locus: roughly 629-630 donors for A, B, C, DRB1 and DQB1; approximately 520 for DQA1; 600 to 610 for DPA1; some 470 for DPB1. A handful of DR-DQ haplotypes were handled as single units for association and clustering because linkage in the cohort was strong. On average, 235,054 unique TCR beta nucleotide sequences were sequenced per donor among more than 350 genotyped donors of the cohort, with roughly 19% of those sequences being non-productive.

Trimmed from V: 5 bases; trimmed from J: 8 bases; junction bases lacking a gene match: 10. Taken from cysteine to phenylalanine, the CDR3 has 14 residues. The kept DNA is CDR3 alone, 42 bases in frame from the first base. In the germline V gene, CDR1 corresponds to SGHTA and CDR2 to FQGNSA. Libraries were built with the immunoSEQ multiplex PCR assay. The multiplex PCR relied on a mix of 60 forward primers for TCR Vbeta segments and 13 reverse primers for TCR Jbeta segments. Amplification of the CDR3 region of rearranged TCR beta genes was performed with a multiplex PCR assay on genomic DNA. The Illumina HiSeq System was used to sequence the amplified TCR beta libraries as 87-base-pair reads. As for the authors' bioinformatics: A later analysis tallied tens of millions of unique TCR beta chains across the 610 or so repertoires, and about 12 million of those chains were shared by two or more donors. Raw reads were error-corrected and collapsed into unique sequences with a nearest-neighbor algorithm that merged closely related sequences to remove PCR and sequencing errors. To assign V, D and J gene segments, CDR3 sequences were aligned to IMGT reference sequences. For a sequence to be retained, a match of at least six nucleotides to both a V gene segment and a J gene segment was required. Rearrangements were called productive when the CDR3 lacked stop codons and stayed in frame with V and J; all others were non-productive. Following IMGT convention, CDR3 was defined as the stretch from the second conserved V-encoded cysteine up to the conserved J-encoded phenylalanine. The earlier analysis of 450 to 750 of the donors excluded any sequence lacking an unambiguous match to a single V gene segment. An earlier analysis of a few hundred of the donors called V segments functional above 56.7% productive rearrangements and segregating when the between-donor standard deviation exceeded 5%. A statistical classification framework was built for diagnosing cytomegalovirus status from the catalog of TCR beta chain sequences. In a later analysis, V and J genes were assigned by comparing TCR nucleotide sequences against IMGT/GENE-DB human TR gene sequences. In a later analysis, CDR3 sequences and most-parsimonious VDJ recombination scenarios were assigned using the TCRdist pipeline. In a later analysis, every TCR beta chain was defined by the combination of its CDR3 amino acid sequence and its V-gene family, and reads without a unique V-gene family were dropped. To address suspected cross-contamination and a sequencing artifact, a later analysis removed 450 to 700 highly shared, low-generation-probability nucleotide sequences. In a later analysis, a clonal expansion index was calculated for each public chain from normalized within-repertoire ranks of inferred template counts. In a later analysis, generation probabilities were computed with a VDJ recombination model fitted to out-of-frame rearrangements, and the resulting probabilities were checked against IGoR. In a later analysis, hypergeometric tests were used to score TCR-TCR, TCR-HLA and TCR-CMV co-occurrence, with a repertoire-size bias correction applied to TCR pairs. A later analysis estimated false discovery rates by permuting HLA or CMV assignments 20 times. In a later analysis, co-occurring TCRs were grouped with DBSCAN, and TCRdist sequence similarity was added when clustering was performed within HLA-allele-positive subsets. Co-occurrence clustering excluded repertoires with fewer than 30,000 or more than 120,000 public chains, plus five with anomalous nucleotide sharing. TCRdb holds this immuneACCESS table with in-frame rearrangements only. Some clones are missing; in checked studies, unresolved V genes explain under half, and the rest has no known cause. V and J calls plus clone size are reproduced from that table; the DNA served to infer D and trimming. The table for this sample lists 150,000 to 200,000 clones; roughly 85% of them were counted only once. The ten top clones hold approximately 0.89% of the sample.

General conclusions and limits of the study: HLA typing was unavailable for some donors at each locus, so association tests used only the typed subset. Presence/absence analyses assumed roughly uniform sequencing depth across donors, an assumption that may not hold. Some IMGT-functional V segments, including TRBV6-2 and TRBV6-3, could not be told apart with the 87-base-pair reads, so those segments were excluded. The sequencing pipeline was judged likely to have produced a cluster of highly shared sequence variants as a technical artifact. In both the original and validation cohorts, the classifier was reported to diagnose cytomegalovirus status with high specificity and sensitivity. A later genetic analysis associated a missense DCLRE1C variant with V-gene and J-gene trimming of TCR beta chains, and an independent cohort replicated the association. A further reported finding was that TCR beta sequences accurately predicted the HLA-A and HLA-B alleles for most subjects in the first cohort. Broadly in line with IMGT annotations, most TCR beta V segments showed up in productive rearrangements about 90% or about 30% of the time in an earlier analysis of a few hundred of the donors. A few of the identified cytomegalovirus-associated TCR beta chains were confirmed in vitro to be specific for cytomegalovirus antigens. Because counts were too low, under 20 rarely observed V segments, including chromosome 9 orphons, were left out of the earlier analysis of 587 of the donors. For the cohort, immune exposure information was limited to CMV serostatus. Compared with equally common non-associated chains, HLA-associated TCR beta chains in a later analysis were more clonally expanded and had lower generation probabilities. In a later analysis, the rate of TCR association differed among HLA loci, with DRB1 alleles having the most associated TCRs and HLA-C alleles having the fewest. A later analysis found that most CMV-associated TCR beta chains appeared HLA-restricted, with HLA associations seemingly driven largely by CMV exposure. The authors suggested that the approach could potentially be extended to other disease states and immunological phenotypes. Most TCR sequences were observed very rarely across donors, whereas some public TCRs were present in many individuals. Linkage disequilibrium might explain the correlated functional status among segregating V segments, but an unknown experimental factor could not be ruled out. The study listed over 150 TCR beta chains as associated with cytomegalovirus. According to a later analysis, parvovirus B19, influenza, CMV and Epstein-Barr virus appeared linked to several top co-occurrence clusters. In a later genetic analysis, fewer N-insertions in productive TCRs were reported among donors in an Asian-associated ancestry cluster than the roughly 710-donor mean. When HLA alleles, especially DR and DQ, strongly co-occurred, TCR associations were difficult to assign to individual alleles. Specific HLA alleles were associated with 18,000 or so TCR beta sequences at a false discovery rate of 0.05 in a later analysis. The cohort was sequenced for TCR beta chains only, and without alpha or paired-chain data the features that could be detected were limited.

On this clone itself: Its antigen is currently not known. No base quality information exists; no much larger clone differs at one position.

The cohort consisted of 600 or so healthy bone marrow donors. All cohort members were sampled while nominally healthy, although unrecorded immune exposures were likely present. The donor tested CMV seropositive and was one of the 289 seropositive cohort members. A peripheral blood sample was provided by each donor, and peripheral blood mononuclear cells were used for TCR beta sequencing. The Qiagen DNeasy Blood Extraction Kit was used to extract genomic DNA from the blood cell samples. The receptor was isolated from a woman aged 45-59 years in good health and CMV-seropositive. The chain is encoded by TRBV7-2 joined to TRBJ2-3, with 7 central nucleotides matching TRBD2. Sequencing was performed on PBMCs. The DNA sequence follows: TGTGCCAGCAGCCCGACTAGTGGGAGGGTTACGCAGTATTTT. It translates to CASSPTSGRVTQYF.